Below, 25 T cell receptor beta chains from the same sample are listed, as sequenced in a study of cytomegalovirus exposure and HLA in healthy donors. A multiplex PCR was run with 60 Vbeta primers and 13 Jbeta primers. Here immunoSEQ multiplex PCR was the method, and the copy in TCRdb shows in-frame clones only, minus some. This table has over 95,000 clones, roughly 80% appearing once. The sample taken for sequencing was PBMCs. The receptors here all came from a female donor in good health and CMV-seronegative.

The chain is built from TRBV5-1 and TRBJ2-5; D unresolved. Between the trimmed V and J ends, which lost 4 bases and 2 bases, there was a span of 3 bases. In germline, CDR1 is SGHRS, CDR2 YFSETQ. The CDR3 length is 11 residues. CDR3 region: CASSIQETQYF. CDR3 nucleotide sequence: TGCGCCAGCAGCATACAAGAGACCCAGTACTTC.

The V call is TRBV29-1, the J call TRBJ1-1, with D perhaps matching TRBD1 (5 bases). This CDR3 has 12 residues. CDR1 is SQVTM, CDR2 ANQGSEA, per germline. V lost 8 bases to trimming and J lost 1 base, with 11 bases between them. CDR3 loop: CSLGHRNTEAFF. The CDR3 coding sequence is TGCAGCTTAGGACACCGGAACACTGAAGCTTTCTTT.

This sequence joins TRBV7-3 and TRBJ2-1; 11 bases match TRBD2. This CDR3 spans 15 amino acids. The germline gives CDR1 SGHTA, CDR2 FQGTGA. After removal of 9 bases from V and 6 bases from J, the junction contained 10 bases not matched to a gene. CDR3 nucleotide sequence: TGTGCCAGTGGCCCGGGTACTAGCGGGAGCAATGAGCAGTTCTTC. Encoded protein: CASGPGTSGSNEQFF.

This chain connects TRBV11-2 to TRBJ2-1; a possible D gene is TRBD2 (6 bases). With 5 bases removed from V and 5 bases from J, the gap between germline ends came to 22 bases. This CDR3 contains 17 residues. Germline V CDR1 and CDR2: SGHAT, FQNNGV. CDR3 DNA sequence: TGTGCCAGCAGCCTCTATTACGGGGGTCTAGCGAACAATGAGCAGTTCTTC. Translating gives CASSLYYGGLANNEQFF.

In its sample, this clone was seen once. The rearrangement joins TRBV7-9 to TRBJ1-1; D is uncertain. The CDR3 consists of 13 residues. V lost 2 bases and J lost 1, with 5 bases in between. Germline CDR1 and CDR2: SEHNR and FQNEAQ (reference sequence). CDR3 coding DNA: TGTGCCAGCAGCTTACAGAAGAACACTGAAGCTTTCTTT. Protein product: CASSLQKNTEAFF.

The J gene is TRBJ2-5, the V gene TRBV7-9; D perhaps matches TRBD2 (6 bases). Trimming left V 4 bases short and J 4 bases short, with 10 bases between. The CDR3 is 13 residues long. Germline V lookup: CDR1 SEHNR, CDR2 FQNEAQ (reference sequence). DNA for the CDR3: TGTGCCAGCAGCTCGGAAGCGGGAGAGACCCAGTACTTC. Translation: CASSSEAGETQYF.

The gene calls are TRBV5-6 and TRBJ1-2; 7 bases are shared with TRBD1. The CDR3 has 13 amino acids. Germline V CDR1 and CDR2: SGHDT, YYEEEE. Trimming at V came to 4 bases and at J to 4 bases, leaving 4 bases not matched to a gene. The CDR3 coding sequence is TGTGCCAGCAGCACCGGACAGGTCTATGGCTACACCTTC. It encodes CASSTGQVYGYTF.

The rearrangement uses TRBV25-1 and TRBJ1-3, with D possibly TRBD1 on 6 matching bases. Trimming removed 3 bases at V and 0 bases at J, with 18 bases between. Germline-derived CDR1 and CDR2 are MGHDK and SYGVNS. CDR3 length equals 18 residues. The CDR3 reads CASSDWGHNFASGNTIYF. The CDR3 DNA reads TGTGCCAGCAGTGATTGGGGACACAACTTCGCCTCTGGAAACACCATATATTTT.

V gene TRBV30 combines with J gene TRBJ2-4; TRBD2 might be the D (5 bases). The CDR3 covers 13 residues. V lost 2 bases, J lost 11 bases, and 16 bases lay in between. In germline, CDR1 is GTSNPN, CDR2 SVGIG (reference sequence). The CDR3 protein is CAWSSLAGIFQYF. The CDR3 coding sequence is TGTGCCTGGAGTTCCCTAGCAGGCATATTTCAGTACTTC.

CDR3: CASSLEGTPLDTQYF. CDR3 nucleotide sequence: TGTGCCAGCAGCTTGGAGGGGACACCTCTAGATACGCAGTATTTT. The chain links TRBV5-4 to TRBJ2-3; D is perhaps TRBD1 (6 bases). The germline V gene has CDR1 SGHNT and CDR2 YYREEE (reference sequence). The CDR3 has 15 residues. V shed 0 bases and J shed 5 bases, with 13 bases lying between them.

This clone was recorded only once. The CDR3 sequence is CASRGPGGEGQFF. DNA for the CDR3: TGTGCCAGCAGGGGCCCGGGGGGAGAGGGGCAGTTCTTC. The rearrangement uses TRBV7-8 and TRBJ2-1, with TRBD2 matching over 7 bases. V gave up 6 bases and J gave up 12 bases; unmatched junction bases: 11. Looked up from germline, CDR1 is SGHVS and CDR2 is FQNEAQ. The CDR3 has 13 residues.

This clone was seen more than once but under ten times. This chain uses TRBV28 with TRBJ1-1; the D is unclear. Germline CDR1 and CDR2: MDHEN and SYDVKM. The CDR3 sequence is 14 residues long. With 4 bases removed from V and 1 base from J, the gap between germline ends came to 10 bases. CDR3 amino acids: CASSSTVRNTEAFF. In DNA, the CDR3 is TGTGCCAGCAGTTCCACCGTGAGGAACACTGAAGCTTTCTTT.

The chain combines TRBV19 with TRBJ2-5; 7 bases map to TRBD2. The J call may be faulty, since TRBJ2-7 better matches the DNA end. The CDR3 covers 13 residues. Germline loops: CDR1 LNHDA, CDR2 SQIVND (reference sequence). The chain's CDR3 is CASSIGGSYEQYF. DNA of the CDR3: TGTGCCAGTAGTATCGGGGGGTCCTACGAGCAGTACTTC.

The rearrangement links TRBV6-6 to TRBJ2-1; TRBD1 matches at 9 bases. Germline V gene data show CDR1 as MNHNY and CDR2 as SVGAGI (reference sequence). The CDR3 totals 16 residues. V gave up 4 bases and J gave up 12 bases; unmatched junction bases: 16. CDR3 loop: CASSSLLVQGAPWQFF. The CDR3, as DNA: TGTGCCAGCAGTTCCCTACTCGTACAGGGGGCGCCTTGGCAGTTCTTC.

The CDR3 coding sequence is TGTGCCAGCCAAGGGGAAGAGACCCAGTACTTC. This gives the protein CASQGEETQYF. The J gene is TRBJ2-5, the V gene TRBV6-1, with D maybe TRBD1 (5 bases). Trimming took off 8 bases at V and 3 bases at J, with 7 bases between the two ends. The CDR3 length is 11 residues. Germline V gene lookup returns CDR1 MNHNS and CDR2 SASEGT.

The chain recombines TRBV5-6 with TRBJ2-7, with 7 bases lining up with TRBD1. CDR3 length: 15 amino acids. V gave up 2 bases and J gave up 5 bases; unmatched junction bases: 10. Germline CDR1 and CDR2: SGHDT and YYEEEE. This chain's CDR3 is CASSFTAWTGNEQYF. CDR3 nucleotide sequence: TGTGCCAGCAGCTTCACGGCTTGGACAGGCAACGAGCAGTACTTC.

This rearrangement joins TRBV9 to TRBJ1-3; D unresolved. Trimming cost V 0 bases and J 3 bases, with 7 bases left between them. Looked up from germline, CDR1 is SGDLS and CDR2 is YYNGEE. The CDR3 spans 14 residues. The DNA of the CDR3 is TGTGCCAGCAGCGTAGGTTCTTTTGGAAACACCATATATTTT. Translated: CASSVGSFGNTIYF.

The chain couples TRBV27 to TRBJ1-1, with D uncertain. Germline CDR1 reads MNHEY; CDR2 reads SMNVEV (reference sequence). V was shortened by 6 bases and J by 7 bases, with 15 bases between the two germline ends. CDR3 length: 13 residues. CDR3: CASSLWRSGEAFF. The CDR3 region has the DNA TGTGCCAGCAGCCTCTGGCGGTCGGGTGAAGCTTTCTTT.

This rearrangement joins TRBV9 to TRBJ2-3; 8 bases align to TRBD2. V lost 3 bases, J lost 2 bases, and 11 bases stayed unmatched. The CDR3 runs 17 residues. Germline loops: CDR1 SGDLS, CDR2 YYNGEE. This CDR3 reads CASSAPVPGRATDTQYF. The CDR3 DNA is TGTGCCAGCAGCGCGCCAGTACCCGGGAGGGCCACAGATACGCAGTATTTT. The variable domain in full, completed from reference TRBV9 and TRBJ2-3, reads DSGVTQTPKHLITATGQRVTLRCSPRSGDLSVYWYQQSLDQGLQFLIQYYNGEERAKGNILERFSAQQFPDLHSELNLSSLELGDSALYFCASSAPVPGRATDTQYFGPGTRLTVL.

The gene calls are TRBV10-2 and TRBJ1-2; maybe TRBD1 (6 bases). Germline lookup yields CDR1 WSHSY and CDR2 SAAADI. The CDR3 extends over 13 amino acids. V lost 3 bases to trimming and J lost 6 bases, with 11 bases between them. The CDR3: CASSDYRADGYTF. In DNA form, the CDR3 reads TGCGCCAGCAGTGACTACAGGGCGGATGGCTACACCTTC.

This clone was seen a single time. The V and J genes are TRBV9 and TRBJ2-3; TRBD2 might be the D (6 bases). The CDR3 is made up of 16 amino acids. Germline CDR1 and CDR2: SGDLS and YYNGEE. The germline V and J ends were trimmed by 0 bases and 0 bases, with 11 bases remaining between them. The CDR3 sequence is CASSVAGLTSTDTQYF. CDR3 bases: TGTGCCAGCAGCGTAGCGGGACTTACTAGCACAGATACGCAGTATTTT.

The chain combines TRBV30 with TRBJ2-2; 8 nucleotides align to TRBD1. Trimming took 1 base from V and 3 from J; bases not matched to a gene: 7. The CDR3 is 16 amino acids. Germline V gene lookup returns CDR1 GTSNPN and CDR2 SVGIG (reference sequence). CDR3 in amino acids: CAWSALKDRDTGELFF. The CDR3 coding sequence is TGTGCCTGGAGTGCTCTTAAGGACAGGGACACCGGGGAGCTGTTTTTT.

A few counts support this clone. This rearrangement joins TRBV6-4 to TRBJ2-2, with TRBD2 identical over 10 bases. V gave up 8 bases and J gave up 5 bases; unmatched junction bases: 5. The germline gives CDR1 MRHNA, CDR2 SNTAGT. There are 14 residues in the CDR3. This CDR3 is CASSLAGETGELFF. The CDR3 nucleotides read TGTGCCAGCTCCCTAGCGGGAGAAACCGGGGAGCTGTTTTTT.

This chain joins TRBV6-5 and TRBJ2-7; 7 bases align to TRBD1. CDR3 length: 15 residues. Losses at the gene ends were 8 bases for V and 3 bases for J; bases not matched to a gene: 13. Germline V gene lookup returns CDR1 MNHEY and CDR2 SVGAGI. In DNA, the CDR3 is TGTGCCAGCCGCACGATGGGGGCAGGGGGCTACGAGCAGTACTTC. It codes for CASRTMGAGGYEQYF.

The chain uses TRBV9 and TRBJ1-4; D is perhaps TRBD1 (5 bases). In germline, CDR1 is SGDLS, CDR2 YYNGEE. V lost 0 bases, J lost 10 bases, and 16 bases lay in between. The length of the CDR3 is 15 residues. The CDR3 sequence is CASSVGGLAPGKLFF. The CDR3 nucleotides read TGTGCCAGCAGCGTAGGGGGACTCGCCCCTGGAAAACTGTTTTTT.